This T cell receptor beta chain derives from a study of T cell responses to AZD1222 COVID-19 vaccine. Study-wide findings and caveats: The study found vaccine-associated CD4 TCRs spanning spike, dominant at 160-218 and 743-854. Among spike-specific TCRs, nearly half reportedly target unmutated variant regions. Just five to seven people given AZD1222 tested seropositive at baseline.

The germline V gene encodes CDR1 SEHNR and CDR2 FQNEAQ (reference sequence). With 3 bases removed from V and 6 bases from J, the gap between germline ends came to 23 bases. There are 17 residues in the CDR3. Worth noting for this clone: As yet, its antigen is unknown.

Libraries were prepared by immunoSEQ multiplex PCR; TCRdb keeps only in-frame clonotypes and omits some of them. The sample lists some 150,000 clones, nearly 90% occurring once. This sample comprised peripheral blood, obtained 28 days after the second dose of the MenACWY control vaccine. This sequence joins TRBV7-9 and TRBJ1-2; D not resolved. This clonotype originated in an adult who received the MenACWY meningococcal vaccine as a control. CDR3 nucleotide sequence: TGTGCCAGCAGCTTGTCAGGCTCTCCGGGGTTGTACAATGGCTACACCTTC. Its translation: CASSLSGSPGLYNGYTF.